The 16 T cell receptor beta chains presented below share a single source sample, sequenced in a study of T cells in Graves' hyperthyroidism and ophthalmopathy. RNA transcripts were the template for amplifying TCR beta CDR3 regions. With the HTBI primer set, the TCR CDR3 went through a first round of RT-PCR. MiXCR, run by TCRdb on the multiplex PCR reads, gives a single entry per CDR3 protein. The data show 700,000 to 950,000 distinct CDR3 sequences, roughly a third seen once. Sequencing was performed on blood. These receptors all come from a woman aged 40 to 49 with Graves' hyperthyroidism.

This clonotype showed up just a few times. CDR3 region: CASSPTSATLTEAFF. The DNA of the CDR3 is TGTGCCAGCAGCCCCACCTCAGCGACGCTCACTGAAGCTTTCTTT. The chain combines TRBV7-3 with TRBJ1-1; D unclear. Per germline, CDR1 SGHTA and CDR2 FQGTGA. With 5 bases removed from V and 4 bases from J, the gap between germline ends came to 17 bases. CDR3 length: 15 amino acids.

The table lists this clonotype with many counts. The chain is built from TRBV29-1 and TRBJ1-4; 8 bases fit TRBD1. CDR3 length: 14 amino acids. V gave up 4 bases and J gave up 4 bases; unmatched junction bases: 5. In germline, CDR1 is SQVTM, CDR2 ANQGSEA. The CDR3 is CSVGRGQRNEKLFF. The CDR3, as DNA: TGCAGCGTTGGCAGGGGGCAACGTAATGAAAAACTGTTTTTT.

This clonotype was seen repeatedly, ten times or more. The DNA for the CDR3 is TGTGCCACCAGAGGACAGATGTATCAGCCCCAGCATTTT. Its translation: CATRGQMYQPQHF. The rearrangement links TRBV2 to TRBJ1-5; a weak D match, TRBD1 (6 bases). This CDR3 comprises 13 residues. V was shortened by 10 bases and J by 5 bases, with 15 bases between the two germline ends. Per germline, CDR1 SNHLY and CDR2 FYNNEI.

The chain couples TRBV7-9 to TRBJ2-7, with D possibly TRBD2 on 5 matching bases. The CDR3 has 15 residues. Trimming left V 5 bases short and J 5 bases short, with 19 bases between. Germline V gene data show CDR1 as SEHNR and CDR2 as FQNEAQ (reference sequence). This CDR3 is CASSGSRFGGNEQYF. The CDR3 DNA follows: TGTGCCAGCAGCGGCTCCCGGTTCGGAGGCAACGAGCAGTACTTC.

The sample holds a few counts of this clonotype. In DNA form, the CDR3 reads TGTGCCAGCAGCTTAGCGGCAGGGGACTCCTATGGCTACACCTTC. Protein product: CASSLAAGDSYGYTF. The chain recombines TRBV7-9 with TRBJ1-2; a possible D gene is TRBD1 (6 bases). The CDR3 has 15 residues. The germline V and J ends were trimmed by 0 bases and 4 bases, with 12 bases remaining between them. Germline V gene lookup returns CDR1 SEHNR and CDR2 FQNEAQ (reference sequence).

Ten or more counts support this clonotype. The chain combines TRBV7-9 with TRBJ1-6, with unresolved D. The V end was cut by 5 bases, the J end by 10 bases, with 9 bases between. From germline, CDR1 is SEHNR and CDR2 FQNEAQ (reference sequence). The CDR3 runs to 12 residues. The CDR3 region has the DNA TGTGCCAGCAGCGTCGGACCGTCACCCCTCCACTTT. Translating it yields CASSVGPSPLHF. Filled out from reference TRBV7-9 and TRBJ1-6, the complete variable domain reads DTGVSQNPRHKITKRGQNVTFRCDPISEHNRLYWYRQTLGQGPEFLTYFQNEAQLEKSRLLSDRFSAERPKGSFSTLEIQRTEQGDSAMYLCASSVGPSPLHFGNGTRLTVT.

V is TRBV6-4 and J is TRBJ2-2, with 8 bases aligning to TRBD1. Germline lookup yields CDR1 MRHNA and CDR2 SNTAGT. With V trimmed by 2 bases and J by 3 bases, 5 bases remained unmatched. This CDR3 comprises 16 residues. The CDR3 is CASSDTGGSDTGELFF. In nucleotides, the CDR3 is TGTGCCAGCAGTGACACAGGGGGTAGTGACACCGGGGAGCTGTTTTTT.

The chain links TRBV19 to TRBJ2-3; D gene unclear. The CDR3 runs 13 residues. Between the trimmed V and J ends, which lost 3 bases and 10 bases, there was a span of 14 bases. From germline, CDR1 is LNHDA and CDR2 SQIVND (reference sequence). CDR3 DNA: TGTGCCAGTAGTATCCCTCCGGCTGGTTCGCAGTATTTT. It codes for CASSIPPAGSQYF.

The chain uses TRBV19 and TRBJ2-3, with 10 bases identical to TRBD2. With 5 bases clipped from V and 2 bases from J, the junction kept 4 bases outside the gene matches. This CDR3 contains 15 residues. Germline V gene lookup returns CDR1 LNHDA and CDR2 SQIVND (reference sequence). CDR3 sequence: CASSSGTSDTDTQYF. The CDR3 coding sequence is TGTGCCAGTAGTTCCGGGACTAGCGACACAGATACGCAGTATTTT.

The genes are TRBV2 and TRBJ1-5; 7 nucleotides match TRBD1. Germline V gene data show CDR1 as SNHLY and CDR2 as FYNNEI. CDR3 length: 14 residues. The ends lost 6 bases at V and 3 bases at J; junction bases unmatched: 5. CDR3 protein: CASSHRGDNQPQHF. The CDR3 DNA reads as TGTGCCAGCAGCCACAGGGGAGACAATCAGCCCCAGCATTTT.

CDR3 nucleotide sequence: TGTGCCAGCAGCCAACTCGGGACAGGGTTTTCCAAAGAGACCCAGTACTTC. It is translated as CASSQLGTGFSKETQYF. The gene calls are TRBV7-9 and TRBJ2-5; 9 bases match TRBD1. Germline CDR1 is SEHNR and CDR2 is FQNEAQ (reference sequence). The J segment lost 3 bases and the V segment lost 5 bases, leaving 13 bases of the junction unmatched. The CDR3 spans 17 residues.

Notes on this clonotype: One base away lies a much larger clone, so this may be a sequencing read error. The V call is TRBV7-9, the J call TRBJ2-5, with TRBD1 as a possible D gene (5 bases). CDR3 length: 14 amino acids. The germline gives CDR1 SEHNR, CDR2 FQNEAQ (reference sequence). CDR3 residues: CANSSQGFQGTQYF. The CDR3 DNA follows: TGTGCCAACAGCTCTCAGGGTTTTCAAGGGACCCAGTACTTC.

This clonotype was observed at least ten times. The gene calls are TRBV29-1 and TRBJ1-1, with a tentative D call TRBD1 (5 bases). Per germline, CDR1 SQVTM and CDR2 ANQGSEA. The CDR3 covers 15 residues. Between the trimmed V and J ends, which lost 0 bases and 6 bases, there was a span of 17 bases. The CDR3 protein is CSVEDLGGGFAEAFF. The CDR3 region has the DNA TGCAGCGTTGAAGATCTTGGGGGGGGGTTCGCTGAAGCTTTCTTT. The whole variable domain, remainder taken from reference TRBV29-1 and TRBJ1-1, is SAVISQKPSRDICQRGTSLTIQCQVDSQVTMMFWYRQQPGQSLTLIATANQGSEATYESGFVIDKFPISRPNLTFSTLTVSNMSPEDSSIYLCSVEDLGGGFAEAFFGQGTRLTVV.

CDR3 coding DNA: TGTGCCAGCAGTTGGCTGACAGGGCTCGGATTAGGGGGGGAAGAGACCCAGTACTTC. Amino acid sequence: CASSWLTGLGLGGEETQYF. This sequence joins TRBV7-6 and TRBJ2-5, with D possibly being TRBD1 or TRBD2 (7 bases each). Germline lookup yields CDR1 SGHVS and CDR2 FNYEAQ. Trimming cost V 6 bases and J 3 bases, with 29 bases left between them. This CDR3 region has 19 residues.

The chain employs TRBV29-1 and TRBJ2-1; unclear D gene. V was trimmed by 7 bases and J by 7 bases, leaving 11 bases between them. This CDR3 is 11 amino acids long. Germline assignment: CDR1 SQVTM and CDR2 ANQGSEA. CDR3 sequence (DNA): TGCAGCGCCAGCCGATCGAATGAGCAGTTCTTC. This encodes CSASRSNEQFF.

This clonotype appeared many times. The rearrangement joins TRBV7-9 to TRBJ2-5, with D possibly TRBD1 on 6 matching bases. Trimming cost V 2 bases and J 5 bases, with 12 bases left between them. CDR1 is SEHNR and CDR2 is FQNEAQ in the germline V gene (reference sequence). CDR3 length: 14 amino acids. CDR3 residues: CASSLLNREETQYF. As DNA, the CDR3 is TGTGCCAGCAGCTTACTGAACAGGGAGGAGACCCAGTACTTC.